One and the same sample provided the 22 T cell receptor beta chains below, sequenced in a study of regulatory T cells in long-lasting Graves disease. Library construction for TCR beta used iRepertoire HTBI primers and Arm-PCR of CDR3 regions. One entry per CDR3 protein, called by TCRdb with MiXCR from the multiplex PCR reads. This sample has about 200,000 distinct CDR3 sequences; around 16% occur once, and the top ten carry about 20%. The time point here: newly diagnosed GD, antithyroid drugs for less than 3 months. PBMC-extracted RNA yielded the TCR library. This specimen was peripheral blood mononuclear cells (PBMCs), taken at new diagnosis, from a patient treated with antithyroid drugs. The receptor set was obtained from a female donor with Graves disease.

This clonotype was counted at least ten times. V is TRBV12-3 or TRBV12-4 and J is TRBJ1-2; D gene ambiguous. Between the trimmed V and J ends, which lost 5 bases and 6 bases, there was a span of 7 bases. The CDR3 loop spans 11 amino acids. CDR3 residues: CASSAGHGYTF. CDR3 bases: TGTGCCAGCAGTGCCGGACATGGCTACACCTTC.

This clonotype has a count of ten or more. The J gene is TRBJ1-4, the V gene TRBV20-1, with D unresolved. CDR3 size: 16 residues. Looked up from germline, CDR1 is DFQATT and CDR2 is SNEGSKA (reference sequence). Trimming took off 0 bases at V and 6 bases at J, with 17 bases between the two ends. The CDR3 region has the DNA TGCAGTGCTAGAGATCCTGCTGGGGAATCGGATGAAAAACTGTTTTTT. Amino acids: CSARDPAGESDEKLFF.

This clonotype was counted a few times. The chain carries TRBV29-1 and TRBJ2-2, with D perhaps TRBD2 (6 bases). Per germline, CDR1 SQVTM and CDR2 ANQGSEA. CDR3 length equals 13 residues. Trimming stripped 6 bases from V and 5 bases from J, with 13 bases between. The CDR3 DNA reads as TGCAGCGTCCACCTACTAGCAACCGGGGAGCTGTTTTTT. Encoded protein: CSVHLLATGELFF.

This clonotype was found many times. This chain uses TRBV2 with TRBJ2-5; no definite D call. This CDR3 contains 13 residues. Trimming pared 6 bases from V and 1 base from J, leaving 9 bases between. Germline assignment: CDR1 SNHLY and CDR2 FYNNEI. The chain's CDR3 is CASRGTPQETQYF. DNA for the CDR3: TGTGCCAGCAGGGGCACCCCCCAAGAGACCCAGTACTTC.

This clonotype was seen many times. The V call is TRBV19, the J call TRBJ2-3; 9 bases agree with TRBD2. The CDR3 spans 14 residues. In germline, CDR1 is LNHDA, CDR2 SQIVND (reference sequence). Unmatched junction bases numbered 4, after V lost 6 bases and J lost 3 bases. This CDR3 reads CASRREGRTDTQYF. CDR3 in DNA: TGTGCCAGTAGGCGGGAGGGCCGAACAGATACGCAGTATTTT. Filled out from reference TRBV19 and TRBJ2-3, the complete variable domain reads DGGITQSPKYLFRKEGQNVTLSCEQNLNHDAMYWYRQDPGQGLRLIYYSQIVNDFQKGDIAEGYSVSREKKESFPLTVTSAQKNPTAFYLCASRREGRTDTQYFGPGTRLTVL.

This clonotype was seen many times. The rearrangement links TRBV20-1 to TRBJ1-5, with D hard to call. The germline CDR1 and CDR2 sequences are DFQATT and SNEGSKA (reference sequence). CDR3 length equals 15 residues. Trimming removed 0 bases from V and 7 bases from J, with 16 bases in between. The CDR3 DNA sequence: TGCAGTGCTAGAGACGGCGGAGGGCTAGGGCAGCCCCAGCATTTT. The encoded protein is CSARDGGGLGQPQHF.

The V gene is TRBV2, the J gene TRBJ2-3; D not certain. There are 14 residues in the CDR3. Germline values: CDR1 SNHLY, CDR2 FYNNEI. V was cut by 6 bases and J by 3 bases, with 13 bases left in between. The CDR3 reads CASRRPTETDTQYF. CDR3 DNA sequence: TGTGCCAGCAGGCGACCCACCGAGACAGATACGCAGTATTTT. Full variable domain (missing parts from reference TRBV2 and TRBJ2-3): EPEVTQTPSHQVTQMGQEVILRCVPISNHLYFYWYRQILGQKVEFLVSFYNNEISEKSEIFDDQFSVERPDGSNFTLKIRSTKLEDSAMYFCASRRPTETDTQYFGPGTRLTVL.

This clonotype was counted many times. This chain links TRBV20-1 with TRBJ2-1, with D perhaps TRBD2 (6 bases). The CDR3 sequence is 13 residues long. Germline assignment: CDR1 DFQATT and CDR2 SNEGSKA (reference sequence). Trimming removed 0 bases from V and 10 bases from J, with 13 bases in between. CDR3 in DNA: TGCAGTGCTAGAGATGGAGGGCCGAAGGAGCAGTTCTTC. It translates to CSARDGGPKEQFF.

This clonotype was recorded at least ten times. The chain links TRBV28 to TRBJ1-2; D gene uncertain. Germline assignment: CDR1 MDHEN and CDR2 SYDVKM. The V end was cut by 7 bases, the J end by 5 bases, with 17 bases between. This CDR3 region has 14 residues. Here the CDR3 reads CASTTAPVRYGYTF. In DNA, the CDR3 is TGTGCCAGCACTACAGCACCGGTCCGGTATGGCTACACCTTC.

This clonotype was observed a few times. This chain joins TRBV20-1 and TRBJ2-1; the D gene is possibly TRBD1 (6 bases). CDR3 length: 15 residues. The V gene lost 5 bases and the J gene lost 4 bases, with 18 bases spanning the gap. CDR1 and CDR2 (germline): DFQATT, SNEGSKA (reference sequence). CDR3 sequence reads: CSAATGHSGYNEQFF. As DNA, the CDR3 is TGCAGTGCTGCGACAGGACATTCGGGATACAATGAGCAGTTCTTC.

This clonotype occurred many times. The chain has TRBV15 and TRBJ1-2; 8 bases fit TRBD1. V lost 0 bases and J lost 4; bases outside the gene matches: 16. Germline V CDR1 and CDR2: LNHNV, YYDKDF (reference sequence). The CDR3 extends over 19 amino acids. The chain's CDR3 is CATSRDLGDRMRVSYGYTF. DNA of the CDR3: TGTGCCACCAGCAGAGATCTAGGGGACAGGATGAGAGTGAGCTATGGCTACACCTTC.

In this sample, this clonotype turned up many times. The chain uses TRBV13 and TRBJ1-1; 11 bases align to TRBD1. CDR3 length: 15 residues. J gave up 7 bases and V 7 bases, and 11 bases lay outside the gene matches. From germline, CDR1 is PRHDT and CDR2 FYEKMQ (reference sequence). CDR3 sequence: CASIPTGTGGDEAFF. The CDR3 region has the DNA TGTGCCAGCATTCCCACCGGGACAGGGGGTGATGAAGCTTTCTTT.

This clonotype was detected many times. This sequence joins TRBV2 and TRBJ2-1; D gene ambiguous. The V gene's germline CDR1 is SNHLY and CDR2 FYNNEI. The CDR3 sequence is 14 residues long. Trimming took off 3 bases at V and 0 bases at J, with 6 bases between the two ends. Here the CDR3 DNA reads TGTGCCAGCAGTGAGGCGAGCTCCTACAATGAGCAGTTCTTC. Amino acids: CASSEASSYNEQFF.

This clonotype appeared many times. This chain uses TRBV9 with TRBJ2-2; maybe TRBD2 (6 bases). CDR3 size: 14 residues. Trimming took off 6 bases at V and 0 bases at J, with 9 bases between the two ends. CDR1 is SGDLS, CDR2 YYNGEE, per germline. CDR3 bases: TGTGCCAGCAAGGGGACTGCGAACACCGGGGAGCTGTTTTTT. It specifies CASKGTANTGELFF. Using reference TRBV9 and TRBJ2-2 for the parts outside the CDR3, the full variable domain is DSGVTQTPKHLITATGQRVTLRCSPRSGDLSVYWYQQSLDQGLQFLIQYYNGEERAKGNILERFSAQQFPDLHSELNLSSLELGDSALYFCASKGTANTGELFFGEGSRLTVL.

This clonotype was observed many times. This chain uses TRBV3-1 with TRBJ2-7; TRBD2 aligns across 14 bases. The CDR3 is 16 amino acids. J gave up 4 bases and V 4 bases, and 6 bases lay outside the gene matches. In germline, CDR1 is LGHDT, CDR2 YNNKEL (reference sequence). Here the CDR3 reads CASSPTSGRAGYEQYF. In DNA form, the CDR3 reads TGTGCCAGCAGCCCGACTAGCGGGAGGGCCGGGTACGAGCAGTACTTC.

The J gene is TRBJ2-7, the V gene TRBV30; D ambiguous. V was clipped by 4 bases and J by 8 bases, with 18 bases between them. This CDR3 has 13 amino acids. Looked up from germline, CDR1 is GTSNPN and CDR2 is SVGIG (reference sequence). CDR3: CAWTPASYDKQYF. The CDR3, as DNA: TGTGCCTGGACTCCAGCATCCTACGACAAGCAGTACTTC.

This chain joins TRBV5-5 and TRBJ2-2; possible D gene TRBD1, 6 bases. Germline CDR1 is SGHKS and CDR2 is YYEKEE (reference sequence). The CDR3 consists of 14 residues. Trimming cost V 4 bases and J 6 bases, with 13 bases left between them. As DNA, the CDR3 is TGTGCCAGCAGCCTCCGACAGGTCCCCGGGGAGCTGTTTTTT. Amino acid sequence: CASSLRQVPGELFF.

This chain uses TRBV11-2 with TRBJ2-4; 9 bases are shared with TRBD2. V lost 1 base, J lost 3 bases, and 1 base stayed unmatched. CDR3 length: 15 residues. Germline assignment: CDR1 SGHAT and CDR2 FQNNGV. The CDR3 spells CASSLVAGVKNIQYF. CDR3 nucleotide sequence: TGTGCCAGCAGCTTAGTAGCGGGAGTCAAAAACATTCAGTACTTC.

This clonotype showed up many times. Relative to the germline gene, one junction end is altered; a read error may explain this. The chain is built from TRBV6-5 and TRBJ1-2; possible D gene TRBD1, 5 bases. Germline CDR1 and CDR2: MNHEY and SVGAGI. The CDR3 is 17 amino acids. The CDR3, as DNA: TGTGCCAGCAGCTACTCCTCTGGCGGGGACCCTAACTATGGCTACACCTTC. Residues: CASSYSSGGDPNYGYTF.

A remark on this clonotype: The junction does not match germline at one end; this may be a read error. The genes are TRBV30 and TRBJ2-1; 7 bases line up with TRBD2. Per the germline V gene, CDR1 is GTSNPN and CDR2 is SVGIG (reference sequence). This CDR3 is 15 amino acids long. This CDR3 is CAWSSGGSWDFEHFF. CDR3 coding DNA: TGCGCCTGGAGTAGTGGCGGGAGTTGGGACTTTGAGCACTTCTTC.

This clonotype appeared a few times. The chain combines TRBV20-1 with TRBJ2-5; TRBD2 matches 10 bases. The V and J ends lost 3 bases and 4 bases, in that order; junction bases with no gene match: 11. The CDR3 has 16 amino acids. Germline CDR1 and CDR2: DFQATT and SNEGSKA (reference sequence). The CDR3 loop reads CSASPPLAGVVETQYF. The CDR3 DNA reads as TGCAGTGCTAGCCCCCCCCTAGCGGGAGTAGTAGAGACCCAGTACTTC.

Points on this clonotype: A far larger clone is off by one base, so a read error is likely. The genes are TRBV6-5 and TRBJ2-7, with 9 bases aligning to TRBD2. The V gene end was trimmed by 6 bases and the J gene end by 6 bases; junction bases not matched to a gene: 12. The CDR3 totals 15 residues. Germline CDR1 reads MNHEY; CDR2 reads SVGAGI. CDR3 nucleotides: TGTGCCAGCAGCCCGAGTAGCGGGGGCCGCGGCGAGCAGTACTTC. Translation gives CASSPSSGGRGEQYF.